The 4 T cell receptor beta chains listed next were all sequenced from one sample in a study of blood T cells in healthy people across ages. Then a second PCR, running about 7 to 11 cycles, was carried out with a sample-barcoded 5' primer and a J-beta primer mix. TCRdb ran MiXCR on the 5' RACE reads and lists one entry per CDR3 protein. The sample contains about 930,000 distinct CDR3 sequences, just under 30% of which appear only once. These data also featured in a second study, about T cells of mothers and their children.

The specimen was blood. The receptor source for this set is a middle-aged woman in good health.

The chain is built from TRBV28 and TRBJ2-1, with 9 nucleotides matching TRBD1. The CDR3 covers 15 residues. V shed 5 bases, J shed 10 bases, and the junction held 12 bases outside the gene matches. Per germline, CDR1 MDHEN and CDR2 SYDVKM. Here the CDR3 reads CASSRQGGFSYEQFF. The CDR3 DNA is TGTGCCAGCAGTCGACAGGGGGGATTCTCCTACGAGCAGTTCTTC.

This clonotype came up a few times. The chain's CDR3 is CASSSPGQLYGYTF. Here the CDR3 DNA reads TGTGCCAGCAGCTCCCCGGGACAGCTATATGGCTACACCTTC. The chain employs TRBV28 and TRBJ1-2; 7 bases match TRBD1. V lost 6 bases to trimming and J lost 5 bases; unmatched junction nucleotides: 9. CDR3 length: 14 residues. The V gene's germline CDR1 is MDHEN and CDR2 SYDVKM.

The chain links TRBV7-6 to TRBJ1-4, with D hard to call. This CDR3 spans 16 amino acids. V gave up 1 base and J gave up 0 bases, with 9 bases separating them. The germline CDR1 and CDR2 sequences are SGHVS and FNYEAQ. The CDR3 sequence is CASSLGRPATNEKLFF. The CDR3 bases are TGTGCCAGCAGCTTAGGACGGCCAGCAACTAATGAAAAACTGTTTTTT.

About this clonotype itself: Relative to the germline gene, one junction end is altered; a read error may explain this. The chain recombines TRBV12-3 or TRBV12-4 with TRBJ2-3; 8 bases are shared with TRBD1. The CDR3 is 15 amino acids. The CDR3 reads CAGSFGQGQPDTQYF. The CDR3 DNA reads TGTGCCGGCAGTTTCGGACAGGGTCAGCCAGATACGCAGTATTTT.